This note documents a single TCR beta chain sequence. The antigen remains unidentified. This specimen comes from a study of T cells after yellow fever vaccination. Study at large: It was SMART-Seq v4 Ultra Low Input that prepared the fractions with low cell numbers. Study-wide findings and caveats: Reappearance after the booster was observed for most primary-vaccination clones (roughly 97% CD4, roughly 90% CD8). Abundant clonotypes from the bulk population could contaminate FACS-sorted repertoires.

CDR1 is SGDLS, CDR2 YYNGEE, per germline. The V end was cut by 3 bases, the J end by 6 bases, with 10 bases between. This CDR3 region has 13 residues. TCRdb used MiXCR to reprocess the 5' RACE reads, holding one entry per CDR3 protein. The sample carries 510,000 or so distinct CDR3 sequences, roughly a fifth recorded once. This TCR was recovered from a man aged 25 to 40 who received the YFV17D yellow fever vaccine. The source was PBMCs, collected 15 days after the yellow fever booster vaccination. This chain joins TRBV9 and TRBJ2-1; D gene uncertain. CDR3 DNA sequence: TGTGCCAGCAGCGGGCACTTTGGCAATGAGCAGTTCTTC. Protein product: CASSGHFGNEQFF.